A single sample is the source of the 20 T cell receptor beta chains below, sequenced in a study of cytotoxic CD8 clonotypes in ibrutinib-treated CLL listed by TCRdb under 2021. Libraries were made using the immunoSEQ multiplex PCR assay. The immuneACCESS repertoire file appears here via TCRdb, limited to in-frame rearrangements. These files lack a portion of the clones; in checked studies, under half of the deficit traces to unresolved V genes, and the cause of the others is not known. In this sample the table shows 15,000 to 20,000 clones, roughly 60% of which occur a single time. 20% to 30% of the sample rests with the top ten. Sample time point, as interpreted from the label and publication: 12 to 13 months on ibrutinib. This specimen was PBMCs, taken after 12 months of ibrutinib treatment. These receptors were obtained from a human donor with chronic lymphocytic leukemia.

CDR3 nucleotides: TGTGCCAGTAGTACCTCTAGAGCTGAGCAGTTCTTC. This codes for CASSTSRAEQFF. The chain couples TRBV19 to TRBJ2-1; D is uncertain. Germline V gives CDR1 LNHDA, CDR2 SQIVND (reference sequence). Trimming cost V 4 bases and J 9 bases, with 10 bases left between them. The CDR3 consists of 12 residues. The variable domain in full, completed from reference TRBV19 and TRBJ2-1, reads DGGITQSPKYLFRKEGQNVTLSCEQNLNHDAMYWYRQDPGQGLRLIYYSQIVNDFQKGDIAEGYSVSREKKESFPLTVTSAQKNPTAFYLCASSTSRAEQFFGPGTRLTVL.

The CDR3 protein is CASSEPTGVETQYF. DNA for the CDR3: TGTGCCAGCAGTGAACCGACAGGGGTAGAGACCCAGTACTTC. The rearrangement joins TRBV2 to TRBJ2-5, with 8 bases fitting TRBD1. The germline V gene encodes CDR1 SNHLY and CDR2 FYNNEI. This CDR3 is 14 amino acids long. V lost 2 bases to trimming and J lost 4 bases; unmatched junction nucleotides: 3.

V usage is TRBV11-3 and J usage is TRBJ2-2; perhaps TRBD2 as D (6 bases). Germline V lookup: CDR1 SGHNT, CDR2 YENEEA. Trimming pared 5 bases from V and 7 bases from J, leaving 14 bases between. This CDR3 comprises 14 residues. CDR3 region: CASSVNPGVGELFF. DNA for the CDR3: TGTGCCAGCAGCGTAAACCCGGGGGTCGGGGAGCTGTTTTTT.

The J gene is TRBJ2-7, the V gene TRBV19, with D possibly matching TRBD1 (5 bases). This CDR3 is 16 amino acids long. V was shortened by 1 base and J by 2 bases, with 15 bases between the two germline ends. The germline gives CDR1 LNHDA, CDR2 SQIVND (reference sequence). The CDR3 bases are TGTGCCAGTAGTATAGGGTTAGACGACAGACCCTACGAGCAGTACTTC. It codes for CASSIGLDDRPYEQYF. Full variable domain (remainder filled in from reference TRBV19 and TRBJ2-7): DGGITQSPKYLFRKEGQNVTLSCEQNLNHDAMYWYRQDPGQGLRLIYYSQIVNDFQKGDIAEGYSVSREKKESFPLTVTSAQKNPTAFYLCASSIGLDDRPYEQYFGPGTRLTVT.

The CDR3 protein is CASSLGIAGSYEQYF. As DNA, the CDR3 is TGTGCCAGCAGCTTAGGGATAGCAGGGTCCTACGAGCAGTACTTC. The V call is TRBV7-6, the J call TRBJ2-7; D perhaps matches TRBD1 (5 bases). This CDR3 contains 15 residues. V dropped 1 base and J dropped 1 base, with 11 bases sitting between them. CDR1 and CDR2 (germline): SGHVS, FNYEAQ.

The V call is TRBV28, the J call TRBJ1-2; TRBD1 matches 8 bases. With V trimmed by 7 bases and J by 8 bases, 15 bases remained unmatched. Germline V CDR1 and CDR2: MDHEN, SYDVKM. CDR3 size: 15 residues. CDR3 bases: TGTGCCAGCAACCCCGGACAGGGAGGCTTAAAGGGCTACACCTTC. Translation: CASNPGQGGLKGYTF.

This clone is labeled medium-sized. CDR3 sequence: CSVVGAWSSYNEQFF. CDR3 nucleotide sequence: TGCAGCGTTGTTGGTGCGTGGAGCTCCTACAATGAGCAGTTCTTC. The chain uses TRBV29-1 and TRBJ2-1; no clear D. Germline CDR1 and CDR2: SQVTM and ANQGSEA. V lost 4 bases and J 0 bases, leaving 13 bases between the germline ends. The length of the CDR3 is 15 residues.

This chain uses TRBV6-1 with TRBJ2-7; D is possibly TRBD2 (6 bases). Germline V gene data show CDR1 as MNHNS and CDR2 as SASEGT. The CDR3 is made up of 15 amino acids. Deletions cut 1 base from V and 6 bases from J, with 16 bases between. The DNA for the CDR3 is TGTGCCAGCAGTGAAGGAGCAGGAGGAGGGATCGAGCAGTACTTC. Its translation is CASSEGAGGGIEQYF.

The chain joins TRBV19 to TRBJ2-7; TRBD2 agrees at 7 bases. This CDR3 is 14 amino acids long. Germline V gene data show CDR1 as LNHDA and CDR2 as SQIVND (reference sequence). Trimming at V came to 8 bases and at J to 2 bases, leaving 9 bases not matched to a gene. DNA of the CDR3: TGTGCCAGTTCTACCGGGACTAATCCCTACGAGCAGTACTTC. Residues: CASSTGTNPYEQYF.

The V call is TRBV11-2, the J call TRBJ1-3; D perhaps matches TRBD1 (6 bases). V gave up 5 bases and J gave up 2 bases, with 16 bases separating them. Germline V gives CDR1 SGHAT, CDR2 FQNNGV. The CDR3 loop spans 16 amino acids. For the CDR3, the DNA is TGTGCCAGCAGCACGATAAGTCGGGGGCCTGGAAACACCATATATTTT. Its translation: CASSTISRGPGNTIYF.

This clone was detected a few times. This CDR3 is CASSLQRATDTQYF. Written as DNA, the CDR3 is TGCGCCAGCAGCTTGCAGCGGGCCACAGATACGCAGTATTTT. J is TRBJ2-3 and V is TRBV5-1; TRBD2 might be the D (6 bases). V gave up 1 base and J gave up 2 bases, with 8 bases separating them. The CDR3 is 14 residues long. Germline V gene data show CDR1 as SGHRS and CDR2 as YFSETQ.

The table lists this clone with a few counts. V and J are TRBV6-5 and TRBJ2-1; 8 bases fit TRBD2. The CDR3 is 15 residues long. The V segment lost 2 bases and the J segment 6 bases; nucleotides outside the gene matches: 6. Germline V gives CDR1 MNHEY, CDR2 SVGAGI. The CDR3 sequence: CASSYPRGGINEQFF. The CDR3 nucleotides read TGTGCCAGCAGTTACCCCCGGGGGGGTATCAATGAGCAGTTCTTC.

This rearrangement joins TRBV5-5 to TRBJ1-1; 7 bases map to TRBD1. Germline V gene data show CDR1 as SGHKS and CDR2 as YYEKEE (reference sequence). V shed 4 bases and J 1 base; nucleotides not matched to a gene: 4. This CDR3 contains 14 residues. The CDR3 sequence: CASSRTGSNTEAFF. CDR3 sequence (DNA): TGTGCCAGCAGCCGGACAGGATCGAACACTGAAGCTTTCTTT.

The DNA for the CDR3 is TGTGCCAGCAGCTGGGACGCTCGATCGGGGACCCAGTACTTC. Protein: CASSWDARSGTQYF. The chain recombines TRBV7-9 with TRBJ2-5; the D gene could be TRBD1 or TRBD2 (5 bases each). CDR1 is SEHNR and CDR2 is FQNEAQ in the germline V gene (reference sequence). Trimming left V 4 bases short and J 7 bases short, with 16 bases between. The CDR3 is 14 amino acids.

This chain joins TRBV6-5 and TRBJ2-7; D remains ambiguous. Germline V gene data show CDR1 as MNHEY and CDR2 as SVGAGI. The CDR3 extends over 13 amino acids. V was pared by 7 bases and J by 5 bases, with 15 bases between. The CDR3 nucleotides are TGTGCCAGCACCGACGCTGGTTTCGACGAGCAGTACTTC. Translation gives CASTDAGFDEQYF.

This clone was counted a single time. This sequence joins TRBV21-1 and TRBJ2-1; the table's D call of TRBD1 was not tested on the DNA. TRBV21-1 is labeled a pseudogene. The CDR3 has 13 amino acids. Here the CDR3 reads CASSTRGCDEQFF. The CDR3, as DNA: TGTGCCAGCAGCACGAGGGGGTGCGATGAGCAGTTCTTC.

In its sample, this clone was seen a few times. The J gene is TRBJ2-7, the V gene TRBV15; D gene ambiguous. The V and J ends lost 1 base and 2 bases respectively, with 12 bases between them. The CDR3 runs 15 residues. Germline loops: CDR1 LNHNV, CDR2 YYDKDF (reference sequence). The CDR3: CATSRGGRTTYEQYF. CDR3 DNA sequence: TGTGCCACCAGCAGAGGAGGCCGGACCACCTACGAGCAGTACTTC.

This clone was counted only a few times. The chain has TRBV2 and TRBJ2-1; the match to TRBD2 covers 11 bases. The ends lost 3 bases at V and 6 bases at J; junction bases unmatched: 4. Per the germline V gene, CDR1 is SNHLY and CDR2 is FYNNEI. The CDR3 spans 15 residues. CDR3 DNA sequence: TGTGCCAGCAGTGATACACTAGCGGGAGCCAATGAGCAGTTCTTC. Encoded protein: CASSDTLAGANEQFF.

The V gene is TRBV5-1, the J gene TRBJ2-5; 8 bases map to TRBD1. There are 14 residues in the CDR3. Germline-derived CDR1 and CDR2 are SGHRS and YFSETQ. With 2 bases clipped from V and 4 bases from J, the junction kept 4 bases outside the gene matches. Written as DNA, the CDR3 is TGCGCCAGCAGCTTCGACAGGGGAGGAGAGACCCAGTACTTC. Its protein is CASSFDRGGETQYF.

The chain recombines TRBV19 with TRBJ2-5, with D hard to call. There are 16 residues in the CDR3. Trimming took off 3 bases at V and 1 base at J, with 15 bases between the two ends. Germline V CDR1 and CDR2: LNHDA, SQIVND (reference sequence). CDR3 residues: CASSIPGRQSQETQYF. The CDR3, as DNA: TGTGCCAGTAGTATCCCAGGCCGGCAGAGCCAAGAGACCCAGTACTTC.